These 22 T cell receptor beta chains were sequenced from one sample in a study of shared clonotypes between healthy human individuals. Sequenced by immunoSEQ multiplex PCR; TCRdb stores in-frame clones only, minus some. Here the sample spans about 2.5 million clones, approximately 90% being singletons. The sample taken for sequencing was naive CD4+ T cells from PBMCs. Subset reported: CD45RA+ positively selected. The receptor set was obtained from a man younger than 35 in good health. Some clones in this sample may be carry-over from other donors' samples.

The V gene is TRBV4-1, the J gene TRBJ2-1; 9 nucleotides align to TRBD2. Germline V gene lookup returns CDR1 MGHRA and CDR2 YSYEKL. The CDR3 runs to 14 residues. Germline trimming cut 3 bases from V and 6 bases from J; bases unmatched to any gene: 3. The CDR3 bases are TGCGCCAGCAGCCAGCTAGCGGGGCTCAATGAGCAGTTCTTC. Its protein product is CASSQLAGLNEQFF.

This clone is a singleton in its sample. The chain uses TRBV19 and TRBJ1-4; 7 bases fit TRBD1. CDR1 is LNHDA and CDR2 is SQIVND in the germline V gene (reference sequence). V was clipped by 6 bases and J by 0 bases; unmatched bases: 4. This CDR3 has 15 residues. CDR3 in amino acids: CASSGQVATNEKLFF. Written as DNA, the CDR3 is TGTGCCAGTAGCGGACAGGTAGCAACTAATGAAAAACTGTTTTTT.

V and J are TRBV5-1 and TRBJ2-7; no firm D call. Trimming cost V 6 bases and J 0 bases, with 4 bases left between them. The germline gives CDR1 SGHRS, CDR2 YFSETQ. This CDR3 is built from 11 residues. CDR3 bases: TGCGCCAGCACCAACTCCTACGAGCAGTACTTC. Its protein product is CASTNSYEQYF.

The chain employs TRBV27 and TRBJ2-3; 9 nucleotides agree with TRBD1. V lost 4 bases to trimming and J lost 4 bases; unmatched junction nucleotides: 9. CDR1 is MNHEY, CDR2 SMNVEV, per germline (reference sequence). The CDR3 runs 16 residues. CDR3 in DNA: TGTGCCAGCAGTTCCACCGGGACAGGGTACCCAGATACGCAGTATTTT. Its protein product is CASSSTGTGYPDTQYF.

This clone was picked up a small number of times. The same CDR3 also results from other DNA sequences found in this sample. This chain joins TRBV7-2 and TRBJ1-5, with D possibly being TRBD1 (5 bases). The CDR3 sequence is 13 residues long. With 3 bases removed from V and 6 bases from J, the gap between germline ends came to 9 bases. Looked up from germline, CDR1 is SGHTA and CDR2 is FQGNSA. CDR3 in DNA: TGTGCCAGCAGCTTTGCGCAGGGTCAGCCCCAGCATTTT. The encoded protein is CASSFAQGQPQHF.

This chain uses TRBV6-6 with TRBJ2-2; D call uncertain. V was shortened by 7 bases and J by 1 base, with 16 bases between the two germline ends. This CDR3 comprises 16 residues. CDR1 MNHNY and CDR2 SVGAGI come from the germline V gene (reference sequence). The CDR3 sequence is CASIPPGLMNTGELFF. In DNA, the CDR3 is TGTGCCAGCATTCCACCTGGCCTTATGAACACCGGGGAGCTGTTTTTT.

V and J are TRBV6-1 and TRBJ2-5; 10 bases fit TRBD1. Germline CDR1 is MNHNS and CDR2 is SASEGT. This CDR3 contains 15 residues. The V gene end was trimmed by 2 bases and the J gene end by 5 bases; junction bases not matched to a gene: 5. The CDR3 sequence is CASSERQGARETQYF. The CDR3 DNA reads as TGTGCCAGCAGTGAAAGACAGGGGGCGCGGGAGACCCAGTACTTC.

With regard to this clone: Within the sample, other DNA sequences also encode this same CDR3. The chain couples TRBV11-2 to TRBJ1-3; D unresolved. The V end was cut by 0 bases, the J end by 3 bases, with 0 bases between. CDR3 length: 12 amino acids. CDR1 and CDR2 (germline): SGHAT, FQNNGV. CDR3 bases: TGTGCCAGCAGCTTAGATGGAAACACCATATATTTT. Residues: CASSLDGNTIYF.

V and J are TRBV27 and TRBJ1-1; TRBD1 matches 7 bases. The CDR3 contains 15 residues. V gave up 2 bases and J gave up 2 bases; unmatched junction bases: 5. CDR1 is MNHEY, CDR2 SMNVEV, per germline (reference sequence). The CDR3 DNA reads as TGTGCCAGCAGTTTAGATTACAGGGGTAACACTGAAGCTTTCTTT. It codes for CASSLDYRGNTEAFF.

In DNA, the CDR3 is TGTGCCAGCAGCTTGCCCGGGGATGGAGGCTACACCTTC. Encoded protein: CASSLPGDGGYTF. The chain carries TRBV7-2 and TRBJ1-2, with unresolved D. CDR3 size: 13 residues. Between the trimmed V and J ends, which lost 3 bases and 8 bases, there was a span of 13 bases. Per germline, CDR1 SGHTA and CDR2 FQGNSA.

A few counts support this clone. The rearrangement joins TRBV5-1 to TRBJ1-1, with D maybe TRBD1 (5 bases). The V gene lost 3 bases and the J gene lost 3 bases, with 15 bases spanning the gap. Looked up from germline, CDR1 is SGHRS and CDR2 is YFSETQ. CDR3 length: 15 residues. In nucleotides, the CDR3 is TGCGCCAGCAGCTCCCTTGGGACCCTGGACACTGAAGCTTTCTTT. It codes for CASSSLGTLDTEAFF.

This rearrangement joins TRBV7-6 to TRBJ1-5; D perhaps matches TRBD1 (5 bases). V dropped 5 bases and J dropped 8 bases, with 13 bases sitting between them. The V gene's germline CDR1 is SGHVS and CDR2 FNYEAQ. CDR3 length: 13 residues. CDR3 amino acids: CASSTGPLEPQHF. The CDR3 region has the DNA TGTGCCAGCAGCACGGGACCCCTTGAGCCCCAGCATTTT.

CDR3 protein: CASSAVRGAGDEQYF. The CDR3 region has the DNA TGTGCCAGCAGCGCGGTTAGGGGAGCAGGGGACGAGCAGTACTTC. V is TRBV7-2 and J is TRBJ2-7; perhaps TRBD1 as D (6 bases). The CDR3 runs 15 residues. The germline V gene encodes CDR1 SGHTA and CDR2 FQGNSA. Trimming pared 5 bases from V and 5 bases from J, leaving 19 bases between. The entire variable domain, with the rest obtained from reference TRBV7-2 and TRBJ2-7, is as follows: GAGVSQSPSNKVTEKGKDVELRCDPISGHTALYWYRQSLGQGLEFLIYFQGNSAPDKSGLPSDRFSAERTGGSVSTLTIQRTQQEDSAVYLCASSAVRGAGDEQYFGPGTRLTVT.

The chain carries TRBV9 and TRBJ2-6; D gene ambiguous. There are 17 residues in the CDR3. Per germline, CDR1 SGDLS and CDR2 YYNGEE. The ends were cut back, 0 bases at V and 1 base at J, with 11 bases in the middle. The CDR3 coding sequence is TGTGCCAGCAGCGTAGGGGTGTGGATTTCTGGGGCCAACGTCCTGACTTTC. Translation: CASSVGVWISGANVLTF.

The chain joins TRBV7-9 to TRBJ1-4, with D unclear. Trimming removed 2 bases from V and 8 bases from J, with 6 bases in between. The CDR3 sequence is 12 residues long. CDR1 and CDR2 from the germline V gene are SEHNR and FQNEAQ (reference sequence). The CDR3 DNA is TGTGCCAGCAGCTTAAGCAGGGAAAAACTGTTTTTT. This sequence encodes CASSLSREKLFF.

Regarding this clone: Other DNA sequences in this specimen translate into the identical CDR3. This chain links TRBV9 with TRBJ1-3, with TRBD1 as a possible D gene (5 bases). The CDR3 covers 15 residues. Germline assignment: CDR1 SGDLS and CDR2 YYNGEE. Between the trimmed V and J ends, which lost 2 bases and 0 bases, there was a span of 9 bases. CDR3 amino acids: CASSVGGGSGNTIYF. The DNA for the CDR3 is TGTGCCAGCAGCGTCGGGGGGGGCTCTGGAAACACCATATATTTT. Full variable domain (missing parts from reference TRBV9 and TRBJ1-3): DSGVTQTPKHLITATGQRVTLRCSPRSGDLSVYWYQQSLDQGLQFLIQYYNGEERAKGNILERFSAQQFPDLHSELNLSSLELGDSALYFCASSVGGGSGNTIYFGEGSWLTVV.

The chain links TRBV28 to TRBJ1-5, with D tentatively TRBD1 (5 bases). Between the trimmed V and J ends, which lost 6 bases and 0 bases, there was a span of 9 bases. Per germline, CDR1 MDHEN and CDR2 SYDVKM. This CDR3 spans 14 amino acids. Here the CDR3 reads CASRGVPSNQPQHF. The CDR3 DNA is TGTGCCAGCAGGGGGGTCCCTAGCAATCAGCCCCAGCATTTT.

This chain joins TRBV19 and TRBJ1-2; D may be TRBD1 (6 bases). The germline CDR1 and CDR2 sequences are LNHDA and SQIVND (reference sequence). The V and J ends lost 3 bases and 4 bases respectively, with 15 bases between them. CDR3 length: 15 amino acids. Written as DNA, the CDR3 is TGTGCCAGTAGTATCGGGAAAGGGGGTGTCTATGGCTACACCTTC. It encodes CASSIGKGGVYGYTF.

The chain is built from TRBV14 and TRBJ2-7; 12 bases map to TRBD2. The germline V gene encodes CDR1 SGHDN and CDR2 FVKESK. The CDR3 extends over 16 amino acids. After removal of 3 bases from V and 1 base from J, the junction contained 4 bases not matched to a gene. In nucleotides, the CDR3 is TGTGCCAGCAGCCACCGACTAGCGGGAGCTTCCTACGAGCAGTACTTC. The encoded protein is CASSHRLAGASYEQYF.

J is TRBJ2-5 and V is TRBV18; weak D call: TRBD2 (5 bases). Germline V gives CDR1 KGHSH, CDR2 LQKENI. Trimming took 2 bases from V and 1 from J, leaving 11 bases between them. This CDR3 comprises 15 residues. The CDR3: CASSPNVAFQETQYF. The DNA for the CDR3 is TGTGCCAGCTCACCAAATGTAGCGTTCCAAGAGACCCAGTACTTC.

CDR3 sequence reads: CASSVERVGPGNTIYF. The CDR3 DNA is TGTGCCAGCAGCGTAGAGAGAGTAGGCCCTGGAAACACCATATATTTT. The V call is TRBV9, the J call TRBJ1-3; D unresolved. Trimming cost V 0 bases and J 2 bases, with 12 bases left between them. The CDR3 spans 16 residues. In germline, CDR1 is SGDLS, CDR2 YYNGEE.

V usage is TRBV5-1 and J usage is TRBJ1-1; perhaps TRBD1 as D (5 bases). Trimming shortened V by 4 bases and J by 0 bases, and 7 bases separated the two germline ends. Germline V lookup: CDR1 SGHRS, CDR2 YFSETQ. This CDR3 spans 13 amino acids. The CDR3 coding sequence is TGCGCCAGCAGCCGGACAATGAACACTGAAGCTTTCTTT. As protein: CASSRTMNTEAFF.